This note documents a single TCR beta chain sequence. The antigen is undetermined. This record comes from a study of shared clonotypes between healthy human individuals. Naive CD45RA+ and memory CD45RA-negative subsets were split from CD4+ cells. Study results and limitations: Rarefaction demonstrated incomplete sorted-subset sequencing despite large depth. Larger estimated richness was generally recorded for naive subsets relative to memory subsets.

The method was immunoSEQ multiplex PCR; TCRdb's version includes in-frame clones alone and lacks a portion of them. The sample lists about 2.3 million clones, approximately 95% occurring once. Between the trimmed V and J ends, which lost 7 bases and 3 bases, there was a span of 4 bases. Looked up from germline, CDR1 is LNHDA and CDR2 is SQIVND (reference sequence). CDR3 size: 11 residues. The rearrangement links TRBV19 to TRBJ1-5; no firm D call. What was sequenced was naive CD4+ T cells from PBMCs. Sample subset: CD45RA+ positively selected. The source is a man younger than 30 in good health. Some clones in this sample may be carry-over from other donors' samples. The DNA for the CDR3 is TGTGCCAGTATTACCAATCAGCCCCAGCATTTT. Translated: CASITNQPQHF.